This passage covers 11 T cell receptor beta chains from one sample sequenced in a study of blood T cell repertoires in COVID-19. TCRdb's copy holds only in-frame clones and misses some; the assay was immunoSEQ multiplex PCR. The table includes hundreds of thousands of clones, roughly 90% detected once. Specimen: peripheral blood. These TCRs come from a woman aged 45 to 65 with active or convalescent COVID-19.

CDR3 amino acids: CASSPPPGAGLAGVKFF. The CDR3 nucleotides are TGTGCCAGCAGTCCTCCCCCGGGGGCAGGACTAGCGGGAGTAAAGTTCTTC. The chain employs TRBV7-3 and TRBJ2-1; 13 bases line up with TRBD2. Trimming at V came to 6 bases and at J to 14 bases, leaving 19 bases not matched to a gene. In germline, CDR1 is SGHTA, CDR2 FQGTGA. This CDR3 is 17 amino acids long.

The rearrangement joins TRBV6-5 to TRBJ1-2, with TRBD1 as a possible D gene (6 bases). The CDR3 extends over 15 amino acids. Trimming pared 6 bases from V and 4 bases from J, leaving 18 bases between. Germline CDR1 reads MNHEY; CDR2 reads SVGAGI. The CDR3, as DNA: TGTGCCAGCAGGGGAACGAAACAGGGAACCTATGGCTACACCTTC. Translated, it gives CASRGTKQGTYGYTF.

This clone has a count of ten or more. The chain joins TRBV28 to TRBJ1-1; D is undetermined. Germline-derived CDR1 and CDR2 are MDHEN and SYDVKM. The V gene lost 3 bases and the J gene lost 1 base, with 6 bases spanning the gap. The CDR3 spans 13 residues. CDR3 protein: CASSLQRNTEAFF. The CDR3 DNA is TGTGCCAGCAGTTTGCAGCGGAACACTGAAGCTTTCTTT.

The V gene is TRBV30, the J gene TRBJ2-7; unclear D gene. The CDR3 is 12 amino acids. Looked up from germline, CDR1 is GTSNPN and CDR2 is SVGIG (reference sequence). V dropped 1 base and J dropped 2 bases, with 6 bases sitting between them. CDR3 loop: CAWSDGPYEQYF. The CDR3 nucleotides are TGTGCCTGGAGTGACGGTCCCTACGAGCAGTACTTC.

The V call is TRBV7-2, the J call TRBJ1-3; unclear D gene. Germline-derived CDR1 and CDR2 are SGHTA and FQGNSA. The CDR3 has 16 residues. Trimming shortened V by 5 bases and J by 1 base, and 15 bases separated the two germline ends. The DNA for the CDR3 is TGTGCCAGCAGCCGCCAACTCGATTATTCTGGAAACACCATATATTTT. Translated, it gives CASSRQLDYSGNTIYF.

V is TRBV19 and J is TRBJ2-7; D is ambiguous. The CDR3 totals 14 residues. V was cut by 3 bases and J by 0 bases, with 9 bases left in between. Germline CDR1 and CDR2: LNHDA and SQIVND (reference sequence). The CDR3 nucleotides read TGTGCCAGTAGTATTATGGTCAGCTCCTACGAGCAGTACTTC. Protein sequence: CASSIMVSSYEQYF.

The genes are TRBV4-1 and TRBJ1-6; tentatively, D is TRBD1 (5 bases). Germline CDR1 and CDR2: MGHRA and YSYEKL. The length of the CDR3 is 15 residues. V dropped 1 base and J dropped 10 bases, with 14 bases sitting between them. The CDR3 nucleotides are TGCGCCAGCAGCCAAGTTGGCGGGGGGGGGTCACCCCTCCACTTT. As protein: CASSQVGGGGSPLHF.

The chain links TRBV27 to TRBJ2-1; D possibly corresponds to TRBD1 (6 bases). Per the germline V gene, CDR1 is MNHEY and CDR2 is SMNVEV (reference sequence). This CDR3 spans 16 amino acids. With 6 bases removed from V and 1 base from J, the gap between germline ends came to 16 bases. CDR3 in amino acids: CASRPSGEGSYNEQFF. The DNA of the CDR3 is TGTGCCAGCAGACCTTCAGGGGAAGGGTCCTACAATGAGCAGTTCTTC.

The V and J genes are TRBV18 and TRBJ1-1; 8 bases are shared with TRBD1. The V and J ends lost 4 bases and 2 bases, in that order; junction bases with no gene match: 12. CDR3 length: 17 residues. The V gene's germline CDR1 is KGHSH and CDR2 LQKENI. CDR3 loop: CASSRPYVTGANTEAFF. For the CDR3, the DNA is TGTGCCAGCTCACGGCCTTACGTGACAGGGGCAAACACTGAAGCTTTCTTT. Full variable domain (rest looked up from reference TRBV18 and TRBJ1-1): NAGVMQNPRHLVRRRGQEARLRCSPMKGHSHVYWYRQLPEEGLKFMVYLQKENIIDESGMPKERFSAEFPKEGPSILRIQQVVRGDSAAYFCASSRPYVTGANTEAFFGQGTRLTVV.

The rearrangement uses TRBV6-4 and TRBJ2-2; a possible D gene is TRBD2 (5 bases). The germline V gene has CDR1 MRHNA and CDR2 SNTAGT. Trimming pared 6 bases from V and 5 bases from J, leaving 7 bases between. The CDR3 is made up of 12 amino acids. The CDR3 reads CASRPGTGELFF. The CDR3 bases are TGTGCCAGCAGGCCGGGGACCGGGGAGCTGTTTTTT.

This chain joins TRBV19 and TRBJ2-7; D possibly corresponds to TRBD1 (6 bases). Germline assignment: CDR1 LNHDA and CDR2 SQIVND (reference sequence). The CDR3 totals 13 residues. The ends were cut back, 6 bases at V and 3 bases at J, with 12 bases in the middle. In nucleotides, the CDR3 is TGTGCCAGTAGCGCAGGGGCAAACTACGAGCAGTACTTC. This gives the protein CASSAGANYEQYF.